One sample yielded the 18 T cell receptor beta chains listed below, sequenced in a study of blood T cell repertoires in COVID-19. The table came from immunoSEQ multiplex PCR; TCRdb's copy has only in-frame clones and leaves some out. The sample lists more than 300,000 clones, roughly 89% occurring once. Sequencing used peripheral blood. Receptors originate from a woman in her twenties or thirties with COVID-19, enrolled during active disease.

The genes are TRBV4-1 and TRBJ1-1; no clear D gene. Germline V gene lookup returns CDR1 MGHRA and CDR2 YSYEKL. The V end was cut by 2 bases, the J end by 0 bases, with 13 bases between. This CDR3 is 16 amino acids long. The DNA of the CDR3 is TGCGCCAGCAGCCAACTCCCGAGCACTTTGAACACTGAAGCTTTCTTT. As protein: CASSQLPSTLNTEAFF.

The genes are TRBV6-1 and TRBJ2-1; TRBD1 matches at 7 bases. The CDR3 contains 15 residues. CDR1 is MNHNS, CDR2 SASEGT, per germline. With 2 bases clipped from V and 6 bases from J, the junction kept 7 bases outside the gene matches. The CDR3 DNA reads as TGTGCCAGCAGTGAAAGCGAGGGGGCCGTCAATGAGCAGTTCTTC. This codes for CASSESEGAVNEQFF.

This chain links TRBV6-5 with TRBJ1-4, with D uncertain. Germline V lookup: CDR1 MNHEY, CDR2 SVGAGI. Trimming pared 2 bases from V and 7 bases from J, leaving 11 bases between. The CDR3 has 14 amino acids. DNA of the CDR3: TGTGCCAGCAGTTACATCGCAGGCGCTGAAAAACTGTTTTTT. This encodes CASSYIAGAEKLFF.

This clone was found once. The chain employs TRBV15 and TRBJ2-4, with D tentatively TRBD2 (5 bases). Trimming took off 3 bases at V and 3 bases at J, with 18 bases between the two ends. CDR1 and CDR2 from the germline V gene are LNHNV and YYDKDF (reference sequence). The CDR3 length is 17 residues. DNA of the CDR3: TGTGCCACCAGCAGGGGTGGGTCTGGACTGGGCAAAAACATTCAGTACTTC. This translates into CATSRGGSGLGKNIQYF. The full variable domain, its missing parts supplied by reference TRBV15 and TRBJ2-4, is DAMVIQNPRYQVTQFGKPVTLSCSQTLNHNVMYWYQQKSSQAPKLLFHYYDKDFNNEADTPDNFQSRRPNTSFCFLDIRSPGLGDTAMYLCATSRGGSGLGKNIQYFGAGTRLSVL.

The chain employs TRBV5-8 and TRBJ2-3; D possibly corresponds to TRBD2 (5 bases). This CDR3 has 13 residues. Germline values: CDR1 SGHTS, CDR2 YDEGEE. V was pared by 1 base and J by 6 bases, with 9 bases between. CDR3 region: CASSLSRGDTQYF. CDR3 nucleotides: TGTGCCAGCAGCTTGAGTCGAGGGGATACGCAGTATTTT.

CDR3 sequence (DNA): TGTGCCAGCAGCAAGACTACTGAGCAGTTCTTC. Its protein is CASSKTTEQFF. The rearrangement links TRBV11-3 to TRBJ2-1, with D tentatively TRBD2 (5 bases). The CDR3 totals 11 residues. Germline V gene sequence: CDR1 SGHNT, CDR2 YENEEA. Trimming removed 5 bases at V and 9 bases at J, with 8 bases between.

V gene TRBV6-1 combines with J gene TRBJ2-2; unclear D gene. The CDR3 has 15 residues. From germline, CDR1 is MNHNS and CDR2 SASEGT. V lost 2 bases to trimming and J lost 4 bases, with 11 bases between them. The CDR3 sequence is CASSELQAFTGELFF. In nucleotides, the CDR3 is TGTGCCAGCAGTGAACTTCAGGCGTTCACCGGGGAGCTGTTTTTT.

This sequence joins TRBV29-1 and TRBJ2-1; D is perhaps TRBD1 (5 bases). CDR1 SQVTM and CDR2 ANQGSEA come from the germline V gene. V gave up 6 bases and J gave up 8 bases, with 14 bases separating them. The CDR3 is 12 residues long. The CDR3 nucleotides are TGCAGCGTAAGACAGAGCGCCCATGAGCAGTTCTTC. It translates to CSVRQSAHEQFF.

J is TRBJ1-1 and V is TRBV6-5, with D uncertain. Germline assignment: CDR1 MNHEY and CDR2 SVGAGI. V was clipped by 5 bases and J by 7 bases, with 14 bases between them. The CDR3 has 13 amino acids. CDR3 coding DNA: TGTGCCAGCAGTCTGCTCGGTTTCGTTGAAGCTTTCTTT. Its translation is CASSLLGFVEAFF.

This rearrangement joins TRBV19 to TRBJ2-5; D may be TRBD1 (5 bases). This CDR3 has 13 residues. With 6 bases removed from V and 4 bases from J, the gap between germline ends came to 12 bases. Germline V lookup: CDR1 LNHDA, CDR2 SQIVND (reference sequence). This chain's CDR3 is CASSGQFRETQYF. DNA of the CDR3: TGTGCCAGTAGCGGACAATTTCGAGAGACCCAGTACTTC.

The chain carries TRBV7-8 and TRBJ1-4; D possibly corresponds to TRBD1 (6 bases). The germline V and J ends were trimmed by 5 bases and 7 bases, with 17 bases remaining between them. Germline assignment: CDR1 SGHVS and CDR2 FQNEAQ. The CDR3 covers 15 residues. CDR3 in amino acids: CASSRTGRVGEKLFF. CDR3 nucleotide sequence: TGTGCCAGCAGCCGTACAGGGAGAGTGGGTGAAAAACTGTTTTTT.

This chain links TRBV5-4 with TRBJ2-1; 7 bases are a match to TRBD1. Germline CDR1 reads SGHNT; CDR2 reads YYREEE (reference sequence). This CDR3 has 13 residues. With V trimmed by 7 bases and J by 12 bases, 13 bases remained unmatched. In nucleotides, the CDR3 is TGTGCCAGCGAAGACAGGGTCGGGATGCGGCAGTTCTTC. It encodes CASEDRVGMRQFF.

This clone was seen a handful of times. The same CDR3 arises from other DNA sequences in this sample as well. The chain is built from TRBV5-1 and TRBJ1-2; the D gene is possibly TRBD1 (6 bases). The V gene's germline CDR1 is SGHRS and CDR2 YFSETQ. This CDR3 comprises 12 residues. The V end lost 0 bases, the J end lost 8 bases, and 8 bases lay between the germline ends. CDR3 protein: CASSLDRDGYTF. The CDR3 DNA is TGCGCCAGCAGCTTGGACAGGGACGGCTACACCTTC. Combining the CDR3 with reference TRBV5-1 and TRBJ1-2 gives the whole variable domain KAGVTQTPRYLIKTRGQQVTLSCSPISGHRSVSWYQQTPGQGLQFLFEYFSETQRNKGNFPGRFSGRQFSNSRSEMNVSTLELGDSALYLCASSLDRDGYTFGSGTRLTVV.

The rearrangement joins TRBV7-9 to TRBJ2-5; D might be TRBD1 (5 bases). Germline CDR1 and CDR2: SEHNR and FQNEAQ (reference sequence). The V end lost 5 bases, the J end lost 1 base, and 14 bases lay between the germline ends. The CDR3 consists of 15 residues. CDR3 in DNA: TGTGCCAGCAGCCCTGGCCTACAGGCCCAAGAGACCCAGTACTTC. Protein: CASSPGLQAQETQYF.

The V call is TRBV27, the J call TRBJ1-1, with D possibly TRBD1 on 5 matching bases. Trimming cost V 6 bases and J 4 bases, with 12 bases left between them. The CDR3 is made up of 13 amino acids. The germline gives CDR1 MNHEY, CDR2 SMNVEV (reference sequence). CDR3 coding DNA: TGTGCCAGCAGCCCCCAGGGTAGCACTGAAGCTTTCTTT. Amino acid sequence: CASSPQGSTEAFF.

This clone was observed a few times. Other nucleotide sequences in the sample specify the same CDR3. The chain joins TRBV5-4 to TRBJ1-2; a possible D gene is TRBD1 (6 bases). Trimming removed 4 bases at V and 2 bases at J, with 9 bases between. CDR3 length: 13 residues. From germline, CDR1 is SGHNT and CDR2 YYREEE (reference sequence). CDR3 loop: CASSPGQNYGYTF. CDR3 nucleotides: TGTGCCAGCAGCCCCGGACAGAACTATGGCTACACCTTC.

This chain links TRBV3-1 (or the pseudogene TRBV3-2) with TRBJ1-6; D unresolved. CDR3 length: 16 residues. V gave up 0 bases and J gave up 9 bases, with 15 bases separating them. Germline V lookup: CDR1 LGHDT, CDR2 YNNKEL (reference sequence). CDR3 sequence: CASSQEETVLSSPLHF. The DNA for the CDR3 is TGTGCCAGCAGCCAAGAAGAAACAGTCCTGAGTTCACCCCTCCACTTT.

The V call is TRBV6-2 or TRBV6-3, the J call TRBJ2-3; 9 bases fit TRBD1. After removal of 5 bases from V and 2 bases from J, the junction contained 5 bases not matched to a gene. Germline loops: CDR1 MNHEY, CDR2 SVGEGT. The CDR3 consists of 15 residues. The CDR3 here is CASSHGTGLTDTQYF. In DNA form, the CDR3 reads TGTGCCAGCAGTCACGGGACAGGGCTCACAGATACGCAGTATTTT.